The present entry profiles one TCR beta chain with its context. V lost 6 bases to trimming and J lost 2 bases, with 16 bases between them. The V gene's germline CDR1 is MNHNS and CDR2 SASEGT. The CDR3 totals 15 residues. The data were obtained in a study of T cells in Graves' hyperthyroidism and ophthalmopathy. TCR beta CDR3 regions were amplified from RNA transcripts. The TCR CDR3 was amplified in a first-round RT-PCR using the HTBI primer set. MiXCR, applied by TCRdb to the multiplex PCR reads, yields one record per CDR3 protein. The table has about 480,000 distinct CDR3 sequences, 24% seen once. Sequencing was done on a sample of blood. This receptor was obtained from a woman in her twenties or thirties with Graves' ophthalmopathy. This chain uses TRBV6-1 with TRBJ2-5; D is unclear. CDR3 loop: CASRTTMALQETQYF. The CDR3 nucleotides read TGTGCCAGCAGGACCACGATGGCACTACAAGAGACCCAGTACTTC.